These 29 T cell receptor beta chains were sequenced from one sample in a study of T cells in localized non-small cell lung cancer. Using immunoSEQ multiplex PCR, the repertoire was profiled, and TCRdb retains in-frame clones only, with some absent. The top ten hold roughly 9.1% of the sample, which has approximately 2,500 clones, 25% to 35% seen once. Sequenced here: lung tumor tissue, sampled before any cancer treatment. The receptors were gathered from a man between 40 and 70 years old with stage III squamous cell lung carcinoma.

The chain joins TRBV5-1 to TRBJ1-4; D is undetermined. V was cut by 1 base and J by 4 bases, with 11 bases left in between. There are 15 residues in the CDR3. The V gene's germline CDR1 is SGHRS and CDR2 YFSETQ. The CDR3 DNA sequence: TGCGCCAGCAGCTTGACGGGTCAGAGTAATGAAAAACTGTTTTTT. The encoded protein is CASSLTGQSNEKLFF.

A few counts support this clone. V is TRBV6-8 and J is TRBJ2-1, with 11 bases identical to TRBD2. The CDR3 covers 16 residues. V trimming: 5 bases; J trimming: 5 bases; junction bases outside the gene matches: 8. CDR1 is MNHGY and CDR2 is SAAAGT in the germline V gene. CDR3 sequence: CASSLWIAGGNNEQFF. Here the CDR3 DNA reads TGTGCCAGCAGTCTCTGGATAGCGGGGGGGAACAATGAGCAGTTCTTC.

This clone came up a few times. The chain joins TRBV30 to TRBJ1-5; no firm D call. The CDR3 sequence is 14 residues long. The germline gives CDR1 GTSNPN, CDR2 SVGIG (reference sequence). V gave up 0 bases and J gave up 0 bases, with 6 bases separating them. This chain's CDR3 is CAWSVVDSNQPQHF. The DNA of the CDR3 is TGTGCCTGGAGTGTAGTAGATAGCAATCAGCCCCAGCATTTT. Combining the CDR3 with reference TRBV30 and TRBJ1-5 gives the whole variable domain SQTIHQWPATLVQPVGSPLSLECTVEGTSNPNLYWYRQAAGRGLQLLFYSVGIGQISSEVPQNLSASRPQDRQFILSSKKLLLSDSGFYLCAWSVVDSNQPQHFGDGTRLSIL.

By share, this clone counts as medium-sized. The rearrangement links TRBV6-8 to TRBJ1-2; TRBD1 agrees at 9 bases. J gave up 8 bases and V 2 bases, and 6 bases lay outside the gene matches. Germline CDR1 is MNHGY and CDR2 is SAAAGT. The CDR3 is made up of 14 amino acids. CDR3 DNA: TGTGCCAGCAGTTACGGGACAGGGTCCGGGGGCTACACCTTC. It is translated as CASSYGTGSGGYTF.

This clone was recorded only once. The gene calls are TRBV6-8 and TRBJ2-5; 12 nucleotides align to TRBD2. Germline CDR1 reads MNHGY; CDR2 reads SAAAGT. The CDR3 length is 18 residues. V gave up 6 bases and J gave up 2 bases; unmatched junction bases: 13. In nucleotides, the CDR3 is TGTGCCAGCAGCGCCGGGGCTAGCGGGGGGGCAGGTCAAGAGACCCAGTACTTC. Its protein product is CASSAGASGGAGQETQYF.

The gene calls are TRBV29-1 and TRBJ2-2; tentatively, D is TRBD2 (6 bases). CDR1 SQVTM and CDR2 ANQGSEA come from the germline V gene. This CDR3 contains 16 residues. Trimming took off 6 bases at V and 6 bases at J, with 23 bases between the two ends. The CDR3 is CSVVSGRGMFPGELFF. In DNA form, the CDR3 reads TGCAGCGTCGTTTCGGGGCGGGGTATGTTTCCCGGGGAGCTGTTTTTT.

This clone is medium-sized. This rearrangement joins TRBV11-3 to TRBJ1-5, with D perhaps TRBD1 (6 bases). The CDR3 length is 15 residues. V dropped 4 bases and J dropped 5 bases, with 15 bases sitting between them. Germline CDR1 is SGHNT and CDR2 is YENEEA. Here the CDR3 DNA reads TGTGCCAGCAGCTCCTCGCCGGCAGGGGATCAGCCCCAGCATTTT. It yields the protein CASSSSPAGDQPQHF. The entire variable domain, with the rest obtained from reference TRBV11-3 and TRBJ1-5, is as follows: EAGVVQSPRYKIIEKKQPVAFWCNPISGHNTLYWYLQNLGQGPELLIRYENEEAVDDSQLPKDRFSAERLKGVDSTLKIQPAELGDSAVYLCASSSSPAGDQPQHFGDGTRLSIL.

In its sample, this clone was seen a few times. This rearrangement joins TRBV9 to TRBJ2-1; 8 bases fit TRBD2. This CDR3 spans 17 amino acids. Germline-derived CDR1 and CDR2 are SGDLS and YYNGEE. Germline trimming cut 3 bases from V and 6 bases from J; bases unmatched to any gene: 14. The CDR3 DNA is TGTGCCAGCAGCGCTCTTGCTGGTACGGGGGGGCGCAATGAGCAGTTCTTC. This codes for CASSALAGTGGRNEQFF.

Only a few counts were recorded for this clone. J is TRBJ1-5 and V is TRBV6-8; 8 bases map to TRBD1. V was pared by 6 bases and J by 4 bases, with 5 bases of the junction left unmatched. The germline CDR1 and CDR2 sequences are MNHGY and SAAAGT. This CDR3 has 14 amino acids. The CDR3 is CASSPDRDNQPQHF. The CDR3 region has the DNA TGTGCCAGCAGCCCGGACAGGGATAATCAGCCCCAGCATTTT.

The J gene is TRBJ2-1, the V gene TRBV28, with 11 bases identical to TRBD2. V trimming: 4 bases; J trimming: 7 bases; junction bases outside the gene matches: 6. Germline V CDR1 and CDR2: MDHEN, SYDVKM. The CDR3 length is 15 residues. The CDR3 nucleotides read TGTGCCAGCAGTTATCGACTAGCGGGAATTAATGAGCAGTTCTTC. It encodes CASSYRLAGINEQFF.

This clone has a handful of counts. A junction boundary mismatches the germline segment, possibly from a read error. The chain carries TRBV11-3 and TRBJ1-5; D is unresolved. This CDR3 is built from 15 residues. Per the germline V gene, CDR1 is SGHNT and CDR2 is YENEEA. The CDR3: CASSLGPFSNQPQHF. As DNA, the CDR3 is TGTGCCAGCAGTTTAGGACCCTTTAGCAATCAGCCCCAGCATTTT.

For the CDR3, the DNA is TGCGCCAGCAGCTTGGCCGGATCCGAATCGCCCCAGCATTTT. As protein: CASSLAGSESPQHF. This chain connects TRBV5-1 to TRBJ1-5; D is unresolved. The V end was cut by 0 bases, the J end by 9 bases, with 13 bases between. The CDR3 sequence is 14 residues long. Germline lookup yields CDR1 SGHRS and CDR2 YFSETQ.

This clone occurred a few times. Written as DNA, the CDR3 is TGCGCCAGCAGCTTCGGGCTTGACTACGAGCAGTACTTC. It specifies CASSFGLDYEQYF. V is TRBV23-1 and J is TRBJ2-7; D ambiguous. TRBV23-1 is assigned to the ORF class and has an uncertain function. V dropped 6 bases and J dropped 3 bases, with 12 bases sitting between them. CDR3 length equals 13 residues.

This clone is deemed medium-sized (0.01 to 0.1%). The chain combines TRBV28 with TRBJ1-1; unclear D gene. The V gene's germline CDR1 is MDHEN and CDR2 SYDVKM. The length of the CDR3 is 14 residues. V shed 4 bases and J shed 0 bases, with 9 bases lying between them. This chain's CDR3 is CASSSLSMNTEAFF. The CDR3 nucleotides read TGTGCCAGCAGTTCCCTCAGCATGAACACTGAAGCTTTCTTT. Supplemented by reference TRBV28 and TRBJ1-1, the full variable domain reads DVKVTQSSRYLVKRTGEKVFLECVQDMDHENMFWYRQDPGLGLRLIYFSYDVKMKEKGDIPEGYSVSREKKERFSLILESASTNQTSMYLCASSSLSMNTEAFFGQGTRLTVV.

V is TRBV19 and J is TRBJ2-7; 7 bases agree with TRBD1. Per the germline V gene, CDR1 is LNHDA and CDR2 is SQIVND (reference sequence). V trimming: 3 bases; J trimming: 6 bases; junction bases outside the gene matches: 5. CDR3 size: 13 residues. CDR3 sequence reads: CASSMRQGSEQYV. DNA of the CDR3: TGTGCCAGTAGTATGAGACAGGGTTCCGAGCAGTACGTC.

The chain is built from TRBV19 and TRBJ2-1, with D possibly being TRBD2 (6 bases). Germline-derived CDR1 and CDR2 are LNHDA and SQIVND (reference sequence). Trimming took 5 bases from V and 10 from J, leaving 21 bases between them. The length of the CDR3 is 15 residues. The CDR3 DNA follows: TGTGCCAGTAGTGATCAGGGACTCGGGTTGTTCGAGCAGTTCTTC. Protein: CASSDQGLGLFEQFF. Full variable domain (rest looked up from reference TRBV19 and TRBJ2-1): DGGITQSPKYLFRKEGQNVTLSCEQNLNHDAMYWYRQDPGQGLRLIYYSQIVNDFQKGDIAEGYSVSREKKESFPLTVTSAQKNPTAFYLCASSDQGLGLFEQFFGPGTRLTVL.

This clone is large within its sample. The chain joins TRBV29-1 to TRBJ2-7; 10 bases map to TRBD1. After removal of 6 bases from V and 0 bases from J, the junction contained 2 bases not matched to a gene. The germline V gene has CDR1 SQVTM and CDR2 ANQGSEA. The CDR3 spans 13 residues. This chain's CDR3 is CSVGQGPSYEQYF. The CDR3, as DNA: TGCAGCGTGGGACAGGGGCCCTCCTACGAGCAGTACTTC.

This sequence joins TRBV15 and TRBJ2-1, with 7 bases aligning to TRBD2. V trimming: 4 bases; J trimming: 3 bases; junction bases outside the gene matches: 9. This CDR3 spans 16 amino acids. The germline CDR1 and CDR2 sequences are LNHNV and YYDKDF (reference sequence). The CDR3 protein is CATSIPSGRGYNEQFF. The CDR3 nucleotides are TGTGCCACCAGCATCCCTAGCGGAAGGGGCTACAATGAGCAGTTCTTC.

This sequence joins TRBV30 and TRBJ2-2; D call uncertain. The CDR3 totals 12 residues. Germline CDR1 reads GTSNPN; CDR2 reads SVGIG (reference sequence). Trimming shortened V by 1 base and J by 7 bases, and 7 bases separated the two germline ends. CDR3 DNA sequence: TGTGCCTGGAGTGAAGTGATCGGGGAGCTGTTTTTT. Its translation is CAWSEVIGELFF. Drawing the rest from reference TRBV30 and TRBJ2-2, the complete variable domain is SQTIHQWPATLVQPVGSPLSLECTVEGTSNPNLYWYRQAAGRGLQLLFYSVGIGQISSEVPQNLSASRPQDRQFILSSKKLLLSDSGFYLCAWSEVIGELFFGEGSRLTVL.

The chain carries TRBV5-1 and TRBJ2-3; TRBD2 is a possible D gene (5 bases). V gave up 0 bases and J gave up 0 bases, with 14 bases separating them. The germline gives CDR1 SGHRS, CDR2 YFSETQ. CDR3 size: 17 residues. CDR3 loop: CASSLALAPGSTDTQYF. The CDR3 DNA follows: TGCGCCAGCAGCTTGGCGCTGGCACCGGGGAGCACAGATACGCAGTATTTT. Supplemented by reference TRBV5-1 and TRBJ2-3, the full variable domain reads KAGVTQTPRYLIKTRGQQVTLSCSPISGHRSVSWYQQTPGQGLQFLFEYFSETQRNKGNFPGRFSGRQFSNSRSEMNVSTLELGDSALYLCASSLALAPGSTDTQYFGPGTRLTVL.

By share, this clone ranks as medium-sized. The rearrangement joins TRBV6-8 to TRBJ1-2, with 7 bases matching TRBD1. The CDR3 is made up of 14 amino acids. Germline trimming cut 7 bases from V and 2 bases from J; bases unmatched to any gene: 7. Looked up from germline, CDR1 is MNHGY and CDR2 is SAAAGT. The CDR3 DNA is TGTGCCAGCAATACCAGGGGGACCAACTATGGCTACACCTTC. Its translation is CASNTRGTNYGYTF.

The gene calls are TRBV7-6 and TRBJ2-7, with D hard to call. V dropped 5 bases and J dropped 6 bases, with 17 bases sitting between them. Germline values: CDR1 SGHVS, CDR2 FNYEAQ. This CDR3 contains 14 residues. The CDR3 bases are TGTGCCAGCAGCCATCGGGTCCTCCCCCGCGAGCAGTACGTC. Translating gives CASSHRVLPREQYV.

By proportion, this clone is medium-sized (0.01 to 0.1%). The chain recombines TRBV11-3 with TRBJ1-4, with D maybe TRBD1 (5 bases). CDR1 and CDR2 from the germline V gene are SGHNT and YENEEA. Trimming stripped 3 bases from V and 2 bases from J, with 10 bases between. The CDR3 consists of 15 residues. The CDR3 DNA reads as TGTGCCAGCAGCTTGGGAGGGGCTACTAATGAAAAACTGTTTTTT. Amino acid sequence: CASSLGGATNEKLFF.

This sequence joins TRBV19 and TRBJ1-2, with 9 bases aligning to TRBD1. Germline V lookup: CDR1 LNHDA, CDR2 SQIVND (reference sequence). The CDR3 is 13 amino acids. The V segment lost 4 bases and the J segment 5 bases; nucleotides outside the gene matches: 2. The CDR3, as DNA: TGTGCCAGTAGTAGGGACAGGGAGTATGGCTACACCTTC. Translating it yields CASSRDREYGYTF.

The gene calls are TRBV19 and TRBJ1-2, with 12 bases identical to TRBD1. J was trimmed by 0 bases and V by 8 bases; bases with no gene match: 7. There are 16 residues in the CDR3. The germline V gene has CDR1 LNHDA and CDR2 SQIVND (reference sequence). This CDR3 is CASSGTGGRANYGYTF. The CDR3 region has the DNA TGTGCCAGTTCCGGGACAGGGGGCCGAGCTAACTATGGCTACACCTTC.

V is TRBV19 and J is TRBJ2-3, with TRBD2 matching 10 bases. Germline assignment: CDR1 LNHDA and CDR2 SQIVND (reference sequence). V was pared by 8 bases and J by 1 base, with 9 bases of the junction left unmatched. This CDR3 has 16 residues. CDR3 DNA: TGTGCCAGTGGCCCGGGACTAGCGATTGGCACAGATACGCAGTATTTT. Its protein is CASGPGLAIGTDTQYF.

The chain has TRBV30 and TRBJ1-1; weak D call: TRBD1 (5 bases). Trimming removed 5 bases at V and 4 bases at J, with 14 bases between. The CDR3 is 13 residues long. Germline V gene lookup returns CDR1 GTSNPN and CDR2 SVGIG (reference sequence). The CDR3 protein is CAWDGTERTEAFF. The CDR3 coding sequence is TGTGCCTGGGACGGGACCGAGCGCACTGAAGCTTTCTTT.

This rearrangement joins TRBV19 to TRBJ1-5, with a possible D match to TRBD1 (6 bases). CDR1 and CDR2 from the germline V gene are LNHDA and SQIVND (reference sequence). The V end lost 0 bases, the J end lost 4 bases, and 10 bases lay between the germline ends. The CDR3 runs to 15 residues. The CDR3 sequence: CASSIDGGTNQPQHF. The CDR3 DNA is TGTGCCAGTAGTATAGATGGGGGCACAAATCAGCCCCAGCATTTT.

V gene TRBV9 combines with J gene TRBJ2-1; TRBD2 aligns across 8 bases. The CDR3 covers 17 residues. Germline V gives CDR1 SGDLS, CDR2 YYNGEE. Germline trimming cut 0 bases from V and 4 bases from J; bases unmatched to any gene: 9. Here the CDR3 DNA reads TGTGCCAGCAGCGTAGGTCCCCAGCGGGGGTATTACAATGAGCAGTTCTTC. This translates into CASSVGPQRGYYNEQFF.